These 23 T cell receptor beta chains were all obtained from the same sample, sequenced in a study of T-cell memory formation after mild COVID-19. TCRdb re-called the 5' RACE reads with MiXCR, one entry per CDR3 protein. The sample includes approximately 260,000 distinct CDR3 sequences, 16% of them seen just once. The sequencing input was PBMCs or a T cell subset sorted from them (not recorded which). The receptors come from a man aged 18 to 35 who had mild COVID-19 (a few samples of this study predate the infection). Cell type and time point are not known.

This clonotype was seen more than once but under ten times. This rearrangement joins TRBV3-1 to TRBJ1-3; D gene uncertain. This CDR3 is 15 amino acids long. Germline assignment: CDR1 LGHDT and CDR2 YNNKEL (reference sequence). The germline V and J ends were trimmed by 1 base and 2 bases, with 9 bases remaining between them. CDR3 DNA sequence: TGTGCCAGCAGCCAAGTCATGGCGACTGGAAACACCATATATTTT. Translation gives CASSQVMATGNTIYF.

This clonotype was counted only a few times. This rearrangement joins TRBV29-1 to TRBJ2-7, with D tentatively TRBD1 (5 bases). Germline loops: CDR1 SQVTM, CDR2 ANQGSEA. Between the trimmed V and J ends, which lost 5 bases and 7 bases, there was a span of 15 bases. CDR3 length: 12 amino acids. The CDR3 reads CSVKGMTEEQYF. The DNA of the CDR3 is TGCAGCGTTAAGGGGATGACCGAGGAGCAGTACTTC.

The CDR3 bases are TGTGCCAGCAGTTTAATGGGTTGGAACACTGAAGCTTTCTTT. Protein product: CASSLMGWNTEAFF. The V gene is TRBV12-3 or TRBV12-4, the J gene TRBJ1-1; D is undetermined. Trimming stripped 2 bases from V and 1 base from J, with 8 bases between. The CDR3 is 14 residues long.

The table lists this clonotype with a few counts. The rearrangement links TRBV5-1 to TRBJ2-1, with TRBD2 as a possible D gene (5 bases). This CDR3 contains 15 residues. The V and J ends lost 0 bases and 0 bases respectively, with 7 bases between them. CDR1 SGHRS and CDR2 YFSETQ come from the germline V gene. This CDR3 reads CASSLGESSYNEQFF. CDR3 DNA sequence: TGCGCCAGCAGCTTGGGGGAGAGCTCCTACAATGAGCAGTTCTTC.

The chain couples TRBV11-2 to TRBJ2-5, with D perhaps matching TRBD1 (5 bases). The V gene lost 5 bases and the J gene lost 4 bases, with 14 bases spanning the gap. Germline V gene data show CDR1 as SGHAT and CDR2 as FQNNGV. CDR3 length: 14 residues. The CDR3 here is CASSRQGGRETQYF. CDR3 nucleotide sequence: TGTGCCAGCAGCCGCCAGGGTGGGCGAGAGACCCAGTACTTC.

The genes are TRBV12-3 or TRBV12-4 and TRBJ2-7; TRBD2 matches 10 bases. V lost 3 bases, J lost 7 bases, and 9 bases stayed unmatched. The CDR3 runs 15 residues. CDR3 sequence: CASSLISGGTWEQYF. CDR3 DNA: TGTGCCAGCAGTTTGATTAGCGGGGGGACTTGGGAGCAGTACTTC.

This clonotype was seen a handful of times. The chain recombines TRBV3-1 with TRBJ2-7, with 7 positions matching TRBD1. Germline values: CDR1 LGHDT, CDR2 YNNKEL (reference sequence). This CDR3 spans 11 amino acids. V trimming: 7 bases; J trimming: 6 bases; junction bases outside the gene matches: 3. This CDR3 reads CASTGGREQYF. The CDR3 DNA sequence: TGTGCCAGCACAGGGGGACGCGAGCAGTACTTC.

In this sample, this clonotype turned up many times. The DNA of the CDR3 is TGTGCCAGCAGCATCACAGGGAACACTGAAGCTTTCTTT. The encoded protein is CASSITGNTEAFF. This sequence joins TRBV5-5 and TRBJ1-1, with D possibly being TRBD1 (5 bases). This CDR3 spans 13 amino acids. The germline V and J ends were trimmed by 4 bases and 1 base, with 8 bases remaining between them. Germline values: CDR1 SGHKS, CDR2 YYEKEE (reference sequence). The full variable domain, its missing parts supplied by reference TRBV5-5 and TRBJ1-1, is DAGVTQSPTHLIKTRGQQVTLRCSPISGHKSVSWYQQVLGQGPQFIFQYYEKEERGRGNFPDRFSARQFPNYSSELNVNALLLGDSALYLCASSITGNTEAFFGQGTRLTVV.

This clonotype was detected only a few times. The V call is TRBV6-5, the J call TRBJ1-1; unclear D gene. The V gene's germline CDR1 is MNHEY and CDR2 SVGAGI. V lost 7 bases, J lost 5 bases, and 17 bases lay in between. The CDR3 loop spans 14 amino acids. The CDR3 DNA follows: TGTGCCAGCACCCTCTGGGAGGGCGAAACTGAAGCTTTCTTT. Protein product: CASTLWEGETEAFF.

The chain carries TRBV25-1 and TRBJ2-7; tentatively, D is TRBD1 (6 bases). The germline V gene has CDR1 MGHDK and CDR2 SYGVNS. Trimming took off 9 bases at V and 0 bases at J, with 15 bases between the two ends. The CDR3 length is 14 residues. The CDR3 sequence: CASNHRDNSYEQYF. CDR3 DNA: TGTGCCAGTAACCACCGGGACAACTCCTACGAGCAGTACTTC.

This clonotype came up a few times. The J gene is TRBJ1-1, the V gene TRBV7-9; 7 nucleotides align to TRBD1. The CDR3 runs to 16 residues. From germline, CDR1 is SEHNR and CDR2 FQNEAQ (reference sequence). The V and J ends lost 3 bases and 4 bases, in that order; junction bases with no gene match: 11. The CDR3 region is CASSFWAGGIPTEAFF. The CDR3 DNA reads as TGTGCCAGCAGCTTTTGGGCAGGGGGTATACCCACTGAAGCTTTCTTT.

This chain connects TRBV5-1 to TRBJ1-2, with 10 bases fitting TRBD1. This CDR3 contains 14 residues. The V gene's germline CDR1 is SGHRS and CDR2 YFSETQ. V lost 4 bases and J lost 6; bases outside the gene matches: 6. CDR3 in amino acids: CASSPRQGAHGYTF. The CDR3 DNA follows: TGCGCCAGCAGCCCACGACAGGGGGCGCATGGCTACACCTTC.

The chain employs TRBV30 and TRBJ2-1; D gene ambiguous. The CDR3 loop spans 14 amino acids. Trimming stripped 3 bases from V and 3 bases from J, with 12 bases between. The V gene's germline CDR1 is GTSNPN and CDR2 SVGIG (reference sequence). The CDR3 DNA reads TGTGCCTGGAGACCGAGAGGCTTCTACAATGAGCAGTTCTTC. Protein: CAWRPRGFYNEQFF. Combining the CDR3 with reference TRBV30 and TRBJ2-1 gives the whole variable domain SQTIHQWPATLVQPVGSPLSLECTVEGTSNPNLYWYRQAAGRGLQLLFYSVGIGQISSEVPQNLSASRPQDRQFILSSKKLLLSDSGFYLCAWRPRGFYNEQFFGPGTRLTVL.

This clonotype turned up a few times. The genes are TRBV20-1 and TRBJ2-7; D possibly matches TRBD1 or TRBD2 (5 bases each). The CDR3 consists of 15 residues. V was trimmed by 3 bases and J by 0 bases, leaving 15 bases between them. Germline CDR1 DFQATT, CDR2 SNEGSKA (reference sequence). The CDR3 region is CSASPRDLSSYEQYF. DNA for the CDR3: TGCAGTGCTAGTCCAAGGGACCTTAGCTCCTACGAGCAGTACTTC.

In this sample, this clonotype turned up many times. The chain links TRBV29-1 to TRBJ1-2; tentative D call: TRBD1 (6 bases). V was pared by 6 bases and J by 3 bases, with 14 bases between. Germline V lookup: CDR1 SQVTM, CDR2 ANQGSEA. The CDR3 is 13 residues long. CDR3: CSVPSRGDYGYTF. DNA of the CDR3: TGCAGCGTCCCTTCCAGGGGCGACTATGGCTACACCTTC.

In this sample, this clonotype turned up many times. The rearrangement uses TRBV5-6 and TRBJ2-3, with 7 bases aligning to TRBD1. The CDR3 has 13 amino acids. CDR1 is SGHDT, CDR2 YYEEEE, per germline. V shed 2 bases and J 4 bases; nucleotides not matched to a gene: 1. The CDR3 spells CASSLGGPDTQYF. The CDR3 bases are TGTGCCAGCAGCTTAGGGGGCCCAGATACGCAGTATTTT.

This clonotype was seen a handful of times. V usage is TRBV29-1 and J usage is TRBJ1-1; D is unresolved. V was cut by 4 bases and J by 4 bases, with 4 bases left in between. Germline values: CDR1 SQVTM, CDR2 ANQGSEA. The length of the CDR3 is 10 residues. Here the CDR3 reads CSVVVTEAFF. The DNA for the CDR3 is TGCAGCGTTGTAGTCACTGAAGCTTTCTTT.

This clonotype was seen more than once but under ten times. The V and J genes are TRBV5-1 and TRBJ1-2; tentative D call: TRBD1 (5 bases). The CDR3 spans 13 residues. The ends were cut back, 3 bases at V and 7 bases at J, with 13 bases in the middle. Germline values: CDR1 SGHRS, CDR2 YFSETQ. The CDR3 here is CASSSGLSFGYTF. The CDR3 nucleotides are TGCGCCAGCAGCTCGGGACTGTCGTTTGGCTACACCTTC. Based on the CDR3 plus reference TRBV5-1 and TRBJ1-2, the full variable domain is KAGVTQTPRYLIKTRGQQVTLSCSPISGHRSVSWYQQTPGQGLQFLFEYFSETQRNKGNFPGRFSGRQFSNSRSEMNVSTLELGDSALYLCASSSGLSFGYTFGSGTRLTVV.

The V and J genes are TRBV7-6 and TRBJ2-2; perhaps TRBD2 as D (5 bases). V lost 7 bases to trimming and J lost 1 base, with 13 bases between them. CDR1 is SGHVS and CDR2 is FNYEAQ in the germline V gene. This CDR3 contains 15 residues. CDR3 residues: CASNQAGVNTGELFF. For the CDR3, the DNA is TGTGCCAGCAACCAAGCCGGGGTGAACACCGGGGAGCTGTTTTTT.

The chain is built from TRBV20-1 and TRBJ1-1, with D uncertain. The CDR3 consists of 11 residues. From germline, CDR1 is DFQATT and CDR2 SNEGSKA (reference sequence). The CDR3, as DNA: TGCACCTGTAAGGCGCGCACTGAAGCTTTCTTT. Encoded protein: CTCKARTEAFF.

This clonotype was counted between two and nine times. The chain couples TRBV12-3 or TRBV12-4 to TRBJ2-7; 7 bases align to TRBD2. There are 15 residues in the CDR3. The V segment lost 6 bases and the J segment 1 base; nucleotides outside the gene matches: 9. The CDR3 coding sequence is TGTGCCAGCAGAAACGCGGGGGACGGATCCTACGAGCAGTACTTC. Protein: CASRNAGDGSYEQYF.

This clonotype was seen a few times. The gene calls are TRBV7-9 and TRBJ2-2; D ambiguous. V was cut by 6 bases and J by 9 bases, with 11 bases left in between. CDR1 SEHNR and CDR2 FQNEAQ come from the germline V gene (reference sequence). CDR3 length equals 12 residues. The chain's CDR3 is CASRADQRELFF. The CDR3 DNA reads as TGTGCCAGCAGGGCGGATCAACGGGAGCTGTTTTTT.

V and J are TRBV21-1 and TRBJ1-6; the table's D gene call, TRBD1, was not cross checked with the DNA. TRBV21-1 is annotated as a pseudogene. CDR3 length: 17 amino acids. CDR3: CASSKRQGLSDNSPLHF. The CDR3 DNA sequence: TGTGCCAGCAGCAAGAGACAGGGCCTAAGCGATAATTCACCCCTCCACTTT.